Sequencing of this T cell receptor beta chain was carried out in a study of T cell responses to AZD1222 COVID-19 vaccine. The repertoire was sequenced with immunoSEQ multiplex PCR; TCRdb's copy has only in-frame clones and lacks some. This sample has 130,000 to 150,000 clones, with around 90% found just once. This clone was counted once. The V gene's germline CDR1 is MNHEY and CDR2 SVGEGT. The CDR3 sequence is 14 residues long. Trimming removed 2 bases from V and 4 bases from J, with 11 bases in between. The genes are TRBV6-2 or TRBV6-3 and TRBJ1-2; D remains ambiguous. This TCR was sampled from an adult in good health. The starting material was peripheral blood, obtained on day 0 of AZD1222 vaccination. The DNA for the CDR3 is TGTGCCAGCAGTTACGGCGACAACCTCTATGGCTACACCTTC. The encoded protein is CASSYGDNLYGYTF.